This T cell receptor beta chain was observed in a study of shared clonotypes between healthy human individuals. At the level of the study: A couple of women and a few men aged 18 to 49 served as donors.

In the naive CD8 group, cells lacked CD45RO and were positively selected for CCR7, so terminally differentiated effector memory CD45RA+ cells were left out. HIV-negative, healthy adults without recent acute infections or vaccinations were the donors. The donors were all Caucasian adults (living in Nashville, Tennessee). The protocol was immunoSEQ multiplex PCR, while the TCRdb copy is restricted to in-frame clones and leaves out a portion. In the table there are roughly 890,000 clones, 80% to 95% of which are singletons. Sequencing was done on a sample of naive CD8+ T cells sorted from blood. The source of this sequence is a man between 25 and 39 years old in good health.

CDR3: CASSVGLAVNYEQFF. The CDR3 DNA reads as TGTGCCAGCAGCGTGGGTCTAGCGGTAAACTATGAGCAGTTCTTC. The J gene is TRBJ2-1, the V gene TRBV7-2; TRBD2 agrees at 7 bases. V gave up 5 bases and J gave up 8 bases; unmatched junction bases: 12. The V gene's germline CDR1 is SGHTA and CDR2 FQGNSA. The CDR3 is 15 amino acids.